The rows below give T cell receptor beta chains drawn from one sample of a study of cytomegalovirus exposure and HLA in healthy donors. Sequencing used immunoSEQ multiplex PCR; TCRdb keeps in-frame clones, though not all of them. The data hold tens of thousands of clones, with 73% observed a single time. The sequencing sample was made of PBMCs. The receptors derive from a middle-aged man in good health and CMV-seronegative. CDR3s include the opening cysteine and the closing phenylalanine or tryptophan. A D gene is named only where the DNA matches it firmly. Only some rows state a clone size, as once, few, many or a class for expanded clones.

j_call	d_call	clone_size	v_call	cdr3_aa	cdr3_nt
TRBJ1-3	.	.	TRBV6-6	CASSYFRTGNTIYF	TGTGCCAGCAGTTACTTCAGGACTGGAAACACCATATATTTT
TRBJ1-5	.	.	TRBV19	CASSRDGPQHF	TGTGCCAGTTCCAGGGATGGGCCCCAGCATTTT
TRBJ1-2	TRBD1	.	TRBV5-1	CASRTGGGAGYTF	TGCGCCAGCAGGACAGGGGGCGGTGCGGGCTACACCTTC
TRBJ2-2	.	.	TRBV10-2	CASSSRNTGELFF	TGCGCCAGCAGTTCCAGGAACACCGGGGAGCTGTTTTTT
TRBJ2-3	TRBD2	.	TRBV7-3	CASSLTGAGGPTDTQYF	TGTGCCAGCAGCTTAACGGGTGCGGGGGGCCCGACAGATACGCAGTATTTT
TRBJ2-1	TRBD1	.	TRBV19	CASNKGAQVYNEQFF	TGTGCCAGTAATAAGGGGGCCCAAGTCTACAATGAGCAGTTCTTC
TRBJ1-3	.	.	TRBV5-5	CASSLTGSRGNTIYF	TGTGCCAGCAGCCTTACAGGGTCTCGTGGAAACACCATATATTTT
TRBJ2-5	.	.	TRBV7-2	CASSSSTGLRGGAETQYF	TGTGCCAGCAGCTCCTCAACGGGTTTGAGGGGGGGGGCAGAGACCCAGTACTTC
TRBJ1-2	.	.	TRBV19	CASSREVISGYTF	TGTGCCAGTAGCAGGGAGGTAATAAGCGGCTACACCTTC
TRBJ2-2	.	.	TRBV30	CAWSAILGPGELFF	TGTGCCTGGAGTGCAATATTGGGGCCTGGGGAGCTGTTTTTT
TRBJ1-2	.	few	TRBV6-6	CASSYQDKNYGYTF	TGTGCCAGCAGTTACCAGGACAAAAACTATGGCTACACCTTC
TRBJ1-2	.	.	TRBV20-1	CSAPTYGYTF	TGCAGTGCCCCCACTTATGGCTACACCTTC
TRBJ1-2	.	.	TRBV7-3	CASSPQPGYGYTF	TGTGCCAGCAGCCCTCAGCCGGGGTACGGCTACACCTTC
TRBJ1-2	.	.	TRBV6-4	CASSGIEGYTF	TGTGCCAGCAGTGGTATAGAGGGCTACACCTTC
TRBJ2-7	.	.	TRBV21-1	CASSEKWGWVGNYEQYF	TGTGCCAGCAGCGAAAAGTGGGGCTGGGTGGGGAACTACGAGCAGTACTTC
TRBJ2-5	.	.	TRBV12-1	CASSQQRGLKETQYF	TGTGCCAGCAGCCAGCAGCGGGGACTTAAAGAGACCCAGTACTTC
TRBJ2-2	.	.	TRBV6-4	CASSAGANTGELFF	TGTGCCAGCAGTGCAGGGGCGAACACCGGGGAGCTGTTTTTT
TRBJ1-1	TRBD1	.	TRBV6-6	CASSWGQGTLAEAFF	TGTGCCAGCAGTTGGGGACAGGGGACCCTGGCTGAAGCTTTCTTT
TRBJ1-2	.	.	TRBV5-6	CASSSPLRDGYTF	TGTGCCAGCAGCTCGCCCCTTCGGGATGGCTACACCTTC
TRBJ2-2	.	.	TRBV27	CASNSVNTGELFF	TGTGCCAGCAATTCAGTCAACACCGGGGAGCTGTTTTTT
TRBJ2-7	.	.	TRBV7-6	CASSLVQGSYEQYF	TGTGCCAGCAGCTTAGTACAGGGCTCCTACGAGCAGTACTTC
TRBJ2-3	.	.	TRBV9	CASSVGSRDTDTQYF	TGTGCCAGCAGCGTTGGTAGCAGGGACACAGATACGCAGTATTTT
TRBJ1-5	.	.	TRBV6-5	CASSYGGSNQPQHF	TGTGCCAGCAGTTACGGGGGCTCCAATCAGCCCCAGCATTTT